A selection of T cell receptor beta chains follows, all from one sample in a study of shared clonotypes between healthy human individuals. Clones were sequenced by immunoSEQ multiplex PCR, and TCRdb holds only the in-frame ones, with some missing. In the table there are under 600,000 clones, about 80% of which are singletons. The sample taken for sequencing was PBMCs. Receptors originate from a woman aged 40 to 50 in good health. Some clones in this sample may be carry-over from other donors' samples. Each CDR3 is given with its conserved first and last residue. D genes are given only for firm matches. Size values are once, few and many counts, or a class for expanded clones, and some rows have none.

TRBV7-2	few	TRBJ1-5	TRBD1	TGTGCCAGCAGCTTAGCAGGGACAGGGGGAACTCAGCCCCAGCATTTT	CASSLAGTGGTQPQHF
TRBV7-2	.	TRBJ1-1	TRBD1	TGTGCCAGCAGCACTGTTCAGGGGGGTGAAGCTTTCTTT	CASSTVQGGEAFF
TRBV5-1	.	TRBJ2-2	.	TGCGCCAGCAGCACGGACGGATTCTTCAACACCGGGGAGCTGTTTTTT	CASSTDGFFNTGELFF
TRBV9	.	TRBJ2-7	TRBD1	TGTGCCAGCAGCGCAGGGGGCAGCTACGAGCAGTACTTC	CASSAGGSYEQYF
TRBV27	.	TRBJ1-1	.	TGTGCCAGCAGTTCCCCCCCCAGGAACACTGAAGCTTTCTTT	CASSSPPRNTEAFF
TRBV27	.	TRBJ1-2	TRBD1	TGTGCCAGCAGTCCCCTATCGACAGGGGCCAACTATGGCTACACCTTC	CASSPLSTGANYGYTF
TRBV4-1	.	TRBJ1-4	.	TGCGCCAGCAGCCAAGATCACGGCAGGGAAAGGGAACTGTTTTTT	CASSQDHGRERELFF
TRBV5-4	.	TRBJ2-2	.	TGTGCCAGCAGCTTGGCCACGGGGGCCGGCGGGGAGCTGTTTTTT	CASSLATGAGGELFF
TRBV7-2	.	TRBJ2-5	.	TGTGCCAGCAGCTTAGTAAGGGGCGGGCAAGAGACCCAGTACTTC	CASSLVRGGQETQYF
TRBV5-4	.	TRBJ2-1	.	TGTGCCAGCAGCTCCAGGTCGAAGGGAGACAATGAGCAGTTCTTC	CASSSRSKGDNEQFF
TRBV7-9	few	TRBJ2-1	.	TGTGCCAGCAGCTTAGCCCCGACACACAATGAGCAGTTCTTC	CASSLAPTHNEQFF
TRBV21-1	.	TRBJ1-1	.	TGTGCCAGCACCAATACAGGGAACACTGAAGCTTTCTTT	CASTNTGNTEAFF
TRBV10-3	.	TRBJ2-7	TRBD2	TGTGCCACGAACTTAGCGGGAACCTACGAGCAGTACTTC	CATNLAGTYEQYF
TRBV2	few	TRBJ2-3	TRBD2	TGTGCCAGCGGGGAGGGCTTCACAGATACGCAGTATTTT	CASGEGFTDTQYF
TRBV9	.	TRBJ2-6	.	TGTGCCAGCGGGGGAATGGGGGCCGACCCTGGGGCCAACGTCCTGACTTTC	CASGGMGADPGANVLTF
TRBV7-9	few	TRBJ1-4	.	TGTGCCAGCAGCTTATTCGGTGCAGGGGTTAGTGCAACTAATGAAAAACTGTTTTTT	CASSLFGAGVSATNEKLFF
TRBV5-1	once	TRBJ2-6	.	TGCGCCAGCAGCAACTTAACCTCTGGGGCCAACGTCCTGACTTTC	CASSNLTSGANVLTF
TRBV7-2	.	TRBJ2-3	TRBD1	TGTGCCAGCAGCCTACTCGGGACAGGATCAGATACGCAGTATTTT	CASSLLGTGSDTQYF
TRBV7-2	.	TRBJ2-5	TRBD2	TGTGCCAGCAGCTTGACTAGCGGTCCCCAAGAGACCCAGTACTTC	CASSLTSGPQETQYF
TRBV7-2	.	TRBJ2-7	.	TGTGCCAGCAGCTTATCGGGGGAGCTCGAGCAGTACTTC	CASSLSGELEQYF
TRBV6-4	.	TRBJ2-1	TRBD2	TGTGCCAGCAAGGTCACTAGCGCTGCCTACAATGAGCAGTTCTTC	CASKVTSAAYNEQFF
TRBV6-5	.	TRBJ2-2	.	TGTGCCAGCAGTTCAAACAGGTGGACCGGGGAGCTGTTTTTT	CASSSNRWTGELFF
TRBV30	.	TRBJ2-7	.	TGTGCCTGGAGTTTGGCGGGATGGTCTCGCGAGCAGTACTTC	CAWSLAGWSREQYF
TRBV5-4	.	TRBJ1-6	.	TGTGCCAGCAGCTTGTCAGGGACCTATAATTCACCCCTCCACTTT	CASSLSGTYNSPLHF
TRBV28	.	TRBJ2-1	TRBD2	TGTGCCAGCAGCAGGGACCCTTTGGGGGGAGGGAATACCTACAATGAGCAGTTCTTC	CASSRDPLGGGNTYNEQFF
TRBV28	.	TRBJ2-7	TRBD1	TGTGCCAGCAGCTCTGTCGGGGGGACAGGGGGTCTTTCCCAGTACTTC	CASSSVGGTGGLSQYF
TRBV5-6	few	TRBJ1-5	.	TGTGCCAGCAGCTCAGAGGGACGGTCTCAGCCCCAGCATTTT	CASSSEGRSQPQHF
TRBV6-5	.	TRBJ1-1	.	TGTGCCAGCAGTTACGGGGCCGCTACTGAAGCTTTCTTT	CASSYGAATEAFF
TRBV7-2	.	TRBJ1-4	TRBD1	TGTGCCAGCAGCTCAGACAGGGTCTTAGGAGAAAAACTGTTTTTT	CASSSDRVLGEKLFF
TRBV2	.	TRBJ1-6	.	TGTGCCAGCAGTGAAGCGCTTCCTGGGAGTAATTCACCCCTCCACTTT	CASSEALPGSNSPLHF
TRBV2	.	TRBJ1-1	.	TGTGCCAGCATTGGAGTAACTGAAGCTTTCTTT	CASIGVTEAFF
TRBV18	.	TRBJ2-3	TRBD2	TGTGCCAGCTCACCTCGGACTAGCGGGAGCACAGATACGCAGTATTTT	CASSPRTSGSTDTQYF
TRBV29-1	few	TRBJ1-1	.	TGCAGCGTCAGACAGAGACTGAACACTGAAGCTTTCTTT	CSVRQRLNTEAFF
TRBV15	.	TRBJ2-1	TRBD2	TGTGCCACCAGCGTCGGGAGGGGCCCCCTGGGTGAGCAGTTCTTC	CATSVGRGPLGEQFF
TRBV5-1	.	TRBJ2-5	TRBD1	TGCGCCAGCAGCTTAAATGGAGACAGGGGTCAAGAGACCCAGTACTTC	CASSLNGDRGQETQYF
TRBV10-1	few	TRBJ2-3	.	TGCGCCAGCAGTGAGTCCGAACTAGCCCCGGGTGATACGCAGTATTTT	CASSESELAPGDTQYF
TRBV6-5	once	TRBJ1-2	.	TGTGCCAGCAGAGCAGGGTTTGGCTACACCTTC	CASRAGFGYTF
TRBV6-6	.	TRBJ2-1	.	TGTGCCAGCAGTTCCGCCGCGGATGAGCAGTTCTTC	CASSSAADEQFF
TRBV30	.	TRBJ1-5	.	TGTGCCTGGAGTGCACGTGTTGGGCCCCAGCATTTT	CAWSARVGPQHF
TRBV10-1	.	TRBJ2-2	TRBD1	TGCGCCAGCAGTGACCCCGGACAGGGGGCCTACACCGGGGAGCTGTTTTTT	CASSDPGQGAYTGELFF
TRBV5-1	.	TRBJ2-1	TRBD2	TGCGCCAGCAGCCCGGGGGACTACTCCTACAATGAGCAGTTCTTC	CASSPGDYSYNEQFF
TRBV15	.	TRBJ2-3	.	TGTGCCACCAGCAGAGAGGGGGAAGCCACAGATACGCAGTATTTT	CATSREGEATDTQYF
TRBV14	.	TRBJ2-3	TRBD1	TGTGCCAGCAGCCGGACAGGGTGGAGCGGGGATACGCAGTATTTT	CASSRTGWSGDTQYF
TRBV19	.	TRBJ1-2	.	TGTGCCAGTAGCGCCGGGACGGCCATTTATGGCTACACCTTC	CASSAGTAIYGYTF
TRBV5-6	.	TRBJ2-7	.	TGTGCCAGCAGCTTGGTGGTTAAGAGTTACGAGCAGTACTTC	CASSLVVKSYEQYF
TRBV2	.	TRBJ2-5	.	TGTGCCGGGAGCATTACAGAGACCCAGTACTTC	CAGSITETQYF
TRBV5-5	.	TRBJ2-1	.	TGTGCCAGCAGCCTACTCGCGGGTAAATACAATGAGCAGTTCTTC	CASSLLAGKYNEQFF
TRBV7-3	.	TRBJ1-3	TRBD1	TGTGCCAGCAGCCCGACAGGGTCTGGAAACACCATATATTTT	CASSPTGSGNTIYF
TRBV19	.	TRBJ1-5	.	TGTGCCAGTAGTACCTACGATAGAAATCAGCCCCAGCATTTT	CASSTYDRNQPQHF
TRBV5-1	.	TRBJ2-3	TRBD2	TGCGCCAGCAGCTTGGGGGGAACTAGCGCTACAGATACGCAGTATTTT	CASSLGGTSATDTQYF
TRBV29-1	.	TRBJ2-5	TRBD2	TGCAGCGTCGGACTAGCCGGGGAGACCCAGTACTTC	CSVGLAGETQYF
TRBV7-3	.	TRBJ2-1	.	TGTGCCAGCAGCTTACAGGGGACGCTCAACAATGAGCAGTTCTTC	CASSLQGTLNNEQFF
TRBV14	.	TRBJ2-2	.	TGTGCCAGCAGCCAAGATTGGGGGCCGTGGACCGGGGAGCTGTTTTTT	CASSQDWGPWTGELFF
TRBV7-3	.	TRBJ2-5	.	TGTGCCAGCAGCTTAACTTCGGGGGATCCAGAGACCCAGTACTTC	CASSLTSGDPETQYF